Listed here are 27 T cell receptor beta chains from one sample, sequenced in a study of CD8 T cells in ankylosing spondylitis. TCRdb fed the 5' RACE reads into MiXCR, producing one record per CDR3 protein. The sample includes more than 650,000 distinct CDR3 sequences, roughly 10% of them seen just once. Their specific antigens are unknown. Overall study results and limits: A TCR beta motif of fewer than 10 highly homologous variants seemed to mark ankylosing spondylitis blood.

The source material was blood, either unsorted or a sorted T cell fraction (not recorded which). The origin of the receptors is a male donor with ankylosing spondylitis.

The table lists this clonotype with a few counts. The chain recombines TRBV27 with TRBJ2-7, with TRBD2 identical over 11 bases. Per the germline V gene, CDR1 is MNHEY and CDR2 is SMNVEV (reference sequence). The CDR3 is made up of 15 amino acids. J lost 2 bases, V lost 4 bases, and 4 bases had no gene match. Here the CDR3 DNA reads TGTGCCAGCAGTTCCCTAGCGGGAGGCGCCTACGAGCAGTACTTC. It specifies CASSSLAGGAYEQYF.

This clonotype was picked up many times. The chain combines TRBV6-1 with TRBJ2-3, with 7 bases lining up with TRBD1. The trim removed 4 bases at V and 1 base at J, leaving 8 bases unmatched. CDR1 MNHNS and CDR2 SASEGT come from the germline V gene. This CDR3 has 16 residues. CDR3 nucleotide sequence: TGTGCCAGCAGTGCGCAGGGGGTCAAGGGCACAGATACGCAGTATTTT. Translation gives CASSAQGVKGTDTQYF.

The table lists this clonotype with a few counts. V gene TRBV27 combines with J gene TRBJ1-1; TRBD1 aligns across 8 bases. This CDR3 is 18 amino acids long. J lost 5 bases, V lost 1 base, and 15 bases had no gene match. Germline V gene lookup returns CDR1 MNHEY and CDR2 SMNVEV (reference sequence). CDR3 coding DNA: TGTGCCAGCAGTTTATTGGTGGACAGGGAAAGGGGAAAAACTGAAGCTTTCTTT. This codes for CASSLLVDRERGKTEAFF.

This clonotype occurred a few times. The chain links TRBV11-2 to TRBJ2-2; 12 bases are shared with TRBD2. This CDR3 spans 17 amino acids. In germline, CDR1 is SGHAT, CDR2 FQNNGV. V was clipped by 5 bases and J by 4 bases; unmatched bases: 8. The CDR3 spells CASSMNPGLAGTGELFF. Written as DNA, the CDR3 is TGTGCCAGCAGCATGAATCCGGGACTAGCGGGCACCGGGGAGCTGTTTTTT.

This clonotype was seen repeatedly, ten times or more. The chain is built from TRBV24-1 and TRBJ1-1, with 9 bases that match TRBD1. The germline V gene encodes CDR1 KGHDR and CDR2 SFDVKD. V was clipped by 5 bases and J by 0 bases; unmatched bases: 15. The CDR3 is made up of 19 amino acids. The CDR3 here is CATSATPGTGIHMNTEAFF. CDR3 in DNA: TGTGCCACCAGTGCCACCCCCGGGACAGGGATCCACATGAACACTGAAGCTTTCTTT.

V gene TRBV5-1 combines with J gene TRBJ2-1; TRBD1 aligns across 8 bases. This CDR3 has 14 residues. Looked up from germline, CDR1 is SGHRS and CDR2 is YFSETQ. Trimming at V came to 4 bases and at J to 3 bases, leaving 3 bases not matched to a gene. The CDR3 coding sequence is TGCGCCAGCAGCCCAGGGGGCGACTACAATGAGCAGTTCTTC. It yields the protein CASSPGGDYNEQFF.

The chain joins TRBV7-2 to TRBJ1-5; D unclear. There are 14 residues in the CDR3. In germline, CDR1 is SGHTA, CDR2 FQGNSA. V lost 5 bases and J lost 3, with 11 bases in between. The CDR3 spells CASSRLGPNQPQHF. CDR3 sequence (DNA): TGTGCCAGCAGCCGACTGGGTCCCAATCAGCCCCAGCATTTT. Full variable domain (remainder filled in from reference TRBV7-2 and TRBJ1-5): GAGVSQSPSNKVTEKGKDVELRCDPISGHTALYWYRQSLGQGLEFLIYFQGNSAPDKSGLPSDRFSAERTGGSVSTLTIQRTQQEDSAVYLCASSRLGPNQPQHFGDGTRLSIL.

This clonotype was found a few times. The chain carries TRBV20-1 and TRBJ2-7; TRBD1 matches at 10 bases. V shed 4 bases, J shed 5 bases, and the junction held 8 bases outside the gene matches. The CDR3 covers 14 residues. Germline CDR1 DFQATT, CDR2 SNEGSKA (reference sequence). The CDR3 protein is CSAKAGTGVNEQYF. CDR3 nucleotide sequence: TGCAGTGCTAAAGCCGGGACAGGGGTTAACGAGCAGTACTTC.

This clonotype occurred a few times. The genes are TRBV20-1 and TRBJ1-5; D not resolved. The CDR3 extends over 13 amino acids. From germline, CDR1 is DFQATT and CDR2 SNEGSKA (reference sequence). V was trimmed by 6 bases and J by 3 bases, leaving 12 bases between them. CDR3 residues: CSARRQFNQPQHF. CDR3 nucleotides: TGCAGTGCGAGAAGGCAGTTCAATCAGCCCCAGCATTTT.

J is TRBJ2-3 and V is TRBV7-3, with TRBD2 matching over 9 bases. The CDR3 runs to 16 residues. The germline V gene encodes CDR1 SGHTA and CDR2 FQGTGA. Losses at the gene ends were 1 base for V and 5 bases for J; bases not matched to a gene: 7. The CDR3 DNA follows: TGTGCCAGCAGCTTAAGGGGCGGGGGGGCAGAAGATACGCAGTATTTT. It encodes CASSLRGGGAEDTQYF.

This clonotype showed up just a few times. The CDR3 sequence: CASSLPPAGTGFLDTQYF. The CDR3 nucleotides are TGTGCCAGCAGCCTACCCCCAGCCGGGACAGGGTTTTTGGATACGCAGTATTTT. This chain joins TRBV11-2 and TRBJ2-3, with 9 bases matching TRBD1. This CDR3 spans 18 amino acids. After removal of 5 bases from V and 6 bases from J, the junction contained 18 bases not matched to a gene. The germline CDR1 and CDR2 sequences are SGHAT and FQNNGV.

This clonotype was counted a few times. The rearrangement links TRBV6-1 to TRBJ2-7; no definite D call. Between the trimmed V and J ends, which lost 6 bases and 0 bases, there was a span of 15 bases. The CDR3 extends over 15 amino acids. CDR1 MNHNS and CDR2 SASEGT come from the germline V gene. CDR3 loop: CASSSARLSSYEQYF. CDR3 nucleotide sequence: TGTGCCAGCAGCTCCGCGCGGTTGAGCTCCTACGAGCAGTACTTC.

This clonotype was seen only a few times. The chain employs TRBV6-6 and TRBJ1-5; D is ambiguous. The CDR3 has 12 amino acids. With 4 bases removed from V and 7 bases from J, the gap between germline ends came to 8 bases. Germline loops: CDR1 MNHNY, CDR2 SVGAGI (reference sequence). This CDR3 is CASSWQEQPQHF. Written as DNA, the CDR3 is TGTGCCAGCAGTTGGCAGGAACAGCCCCAGCATTTT.

The chain joins TRBV20-1 to TRBJ1-2, with a weak D call TRBD1 (5 bases). CDR1 DFQATT and CDR2 SNEGSKA come from the germline V gene (reference sequence). V was cut by 6 bases and J by 8 bases, with 19 bases left in between. This CDR3 is built from 13 residues. The CDR3 reads CSAPPGLAKGYTF. Written as DNA, the CDR3 is TGCAGTGCCCCTCCAGGGCTAGCGAAGGGCTACACCTTC.

The chain uses TRBV10-3 and TRBJ1-2; D is uncertain. The CDR3 runs to 12 residues. In germline, CDR1 is ENHRY, CDR2 SYGVKD. V lost 4 bases and J 6 bases, leaving 9 bases between the germline ends. This CDR3 is CAISGGEDGYTF. The CDR3 DNA follows: TGTGCCATCAGTGGGGGTGAAGATGGCTACACCTTC.

J is TRBJ1-1 and V is TRBV5-1; D might be TRBD1 (6 bases). The CDR3 totals 14 residues. Germline V gene lookup returns CDR1 SGHRS and CDR2 YFSETQ. The V and J ends lost 0 bases and 8 bases respectively, with 14 bases between them. CDR3 coding DNA: TGCGCCAGCAGCTTGGGACAGGCGTTACAAGAAGCTTTCTTT. Translated: CASSLGQALQEAFF.

The V gene is TRBV18, the J gene TRBJ2-7, with TRBD1 identical over 8 bases. This CDR3 region has 15 residues. CDR1 is KGHSH and CDR2 is LQKENI in the germline V gene. V dropped 6 bases and J dropped 5; count of bases not matched to a gene: 12. CDR3: CASSLAGTGVHEQYF. Here the CDR3 DNA reads TGTGCCAGCTCGCTCGCCGGGACAGGAGTCCACGAGCAGTACTTC. The variable domain in full, with the rest retrieved from reference TRBV18 and TRBJ2-7, is NAGVMQNPRHLVRRRGQEARLRCSPMKGHSHVYWYRQLPEEGLKFMVYLQKENIIDESGMPKERFSAEFPKEGPSILRIQQVVRGDSAAYFCASSLAGTGVHEQYFGPGTRLTVT.

The rearrangement links TRBV29-1 to TRBJ2-3; D not certain. The V gene lost 2 bases and the J gene lost 0 bases, with 9 bases spanning the gap. The CDR3 runs to 14 residues. CDR1 is SQVTM and CDR2 is ANQGSEA in the germline V gene. In DNA form, the CDR3 reads TGCAGCGTTGAAAAGGTTTATAGCACAGATACGCAGTATTTT. Translating gives CSVEKVYSTDTQYF.

This clonotype was detected ten times or more. The chain links TRBV3-1 to TRBJ2-3; tentative D call: TRBD2 (5 bases). The CDR3 runs to 12 residues. V lost 6 bases and J lost 6, with 10 bases in between. Germline V gene sequence: CDR1 LGHDT, CDR2 YNNKEL (reference sequence). CDR3 coding DNA: TGTGCCAGCAGTCAGAGCGGTGATACGCAGTATTTT. Translating it yields CASSQSGDTQYF.

V and J are TRBV5-5 and TRBJ1-4; 7 bases are shared with TRBD1. The CDR3 runs 13 residues. The ends lost 5 bases at V and 8 bases at J; junction bases unmatched: 6. Germline loops: CDR1 SGHKS, CDR2 YYEKEE (reference sequence). The CDR3 DNA sequence: TGTGCCAGCAGTCGGGACAGCCTCGAAAAACTGTTTTTT. As protein: CASSRDSLEKLFF.

Many counts were recorded for this clonotype. The genes are TRBV29-1 and TRBJ2-3, with 10 bases matching TRBD1. CDR3 length: 16 amino acids. The trim removed 4 bases at V and 0 bases at J, leaving 7 bases unmatched. Germline lookup yields CDR1 SQVTM and CDR2 ANQGSEA. The CDR3 is CSVARDRGLSTDTQYF. CDR3 coding DNA: TGCAGCGTTGCCCGGGACAGGGGCCTTAGCACAGATACGCAGTATTTT.

In its sample, this clonotype was seen a few times. The rearrangement uses TRBV24-1 and TRBJ2-1, with 7 bases aligning to TRBD1. This CDR3 has 16 residues. The J segment lost 3 bases and the V segment lost 4 bases, leaving 8 bases of the junction unmatched. Germline loops: CDR1 KGHDR, CDR2 SFDVKD. The CDR3 DNA is TGTGCCACCAGTGACCCGACAGGGTCTCTCTACAATGAGCAGTTCTTC. This gives the protein CATSDPTGSLYNEQFF.

The V and J genes are TRBV6-1 and TRBJ2-7; tentatively, D is TRBD1 (6 bases). V lost 7 bases and J 3 bases, leaving 13 bases between the germline ends. This CDR3 is 13 amino acids long. Germline values: CDR1 MNHNS, CDR2 SASEGT. CDR3 DNA sequence: TGTGCCAGCACAGGGGCCTCCTACTACGAGCAGTACTTC. As protein: CASTGASYYEQYF.

This clonotype came up a few times. V is TRBV9 and J is TRBJ2-3; D is perhaps TRBD2 (6 bases). The germline CDR1 and CDR2 sequences are SGDLS and YYNGEE. The germline V and J ends were trimmed by 6 bases and 0 bases, with 11 bases remaining between them. CDR3 length: 14 amino acids. The CDR3 DNA is TGTGCCAGCACCCGTAGCGGAAGCACAGATACGCAGTATTTT. This gives the protein CASTRSGSTDTQYF.

Only a few counts were recorded for this clonotype. The chain carries TRBV7-9 and TRBJ2-3; D may be TRBD1 or TRBD2 (6 bases each). The length of the CDR3 is 14 residues. Trimming cost V 7 bases and J 1 base, with 12 bases left between them. Germline V gives CDR1 SEHNR, CDR2 FQNEAQ (reference sequence). The CDR3 sequence is CASNPRGGTDTQYF. The CDR3 DNA reads TGTGCCAGCAATCCAAGGGGGGGCACAGATACGCAGTATTTT.

V and J are TRBV6-2 or TRBV6-3 and TRBJ1-2; maybe TRBD1 (5 bases). The CDR3 is 13 amino acids. The germline CDR1 and CDR2 sequences are MNHEY and SVGEGT. V was pared by 5 bases and J by 8 bases, with 15 bases between. Here the CDR3 DNA reads TGTGCCAGCAGTCAACGAGGGGCGAGAGGCTACACCTTC. Translated: CASSQRGARGYTF.

This clonotype showed up just a few times. The V call is TRBV6-5, the J call TRBJ2-1; 8 bases map to TRBD2. V lost 1 base, J lost 7 bases, and 6 bases stayed unmatched. The CDR3 covers 15 residues. CDR1 is MNHEY and CDR2 is SVGAGI in the germline V gene. The CDR3 nucleotides are TGTGCCAGCAGTTACTGGCGGGGGGCCGGGAATGAGCAGTTCTTC. The encoded protein is CASSYWRGAGNEQFF.